Listed here are 25 T cell receptor beta chains from one sample, sequenced in a study of OX40 agonist ivuxolimab in advanced cancers. Profiled with immunoSEQ multiplex PCR; TCRdb holds only in-frame clones, not every one. The top ten hold about 0.7% of the sample, which has about 89,000 clones, approximately 90% seen once. This material consisted of CD4+ or CD8+ T cells sorted from blood, taken in a trial of the OX40 agonist ivuxolimab. The receptors originated from an adult with an advanced solid tumor such as melanoma, head and neck, liver or kidney cancer.

This sequence joins TRBV7-6 and TRBJ1-1; D remains ambiguous. Germline-derived CDR1 and CDR2 are SGHVS and FNYEAQ. There are 13 residues in the CDR3. V was shortened by 4 bases and J by 1 base, with 7 bases between the two germline ends. CDR3 DNA: TGTGCCAGCAGCTCACAGAAGAACACTGAAGCTTTCTTT. Translation gives CASSSQKNTEAFF.

The chain couples TRBV5-6 to TRBJ1-5, with unresolved D. The CDR3 loop spans 14 amino acids. V lost 2 bases and J 1 base, leaving 7 bases between the germline ends. Germline V CDR1 and CDR2: SGHDT, YYEEEE. The CDR3 reads CASSLYRSNQPQHF. Here the CDR3 DNA reads TGTGCCAGCAGCTTATACAGAAGCAATCAGCCCCAGCATTTT.

V gene TRBV4-3 combines with J gene TRBJ2-1; 7 bases map to TRBD1. Looked up from germline, CDR1 is LGHNA and CDR2 is YSLEER. The ends lost 3 bases at V and 0 bases at J; junction bases unmatched: 5. The CDR3 length is 16 residues. The CDR3 sequence: CASSHQTGSSYNEQFF. The DNA for the CDR3 is TGCGCCAGCAGCCACCAGACAGGGAGCTCCTACAATGAGCAGTTCTTC.

This clone was counted a single time. The chain employs TRBV7-2 and TRBJ1-5; D might be TRBD1 (5 bases). This CDR3 has 14 amino acids. The germline V gene encodes CDR1 SGHTA and CDR2 FQGNSA. V was trimmed by 0 bases and J by 6 bases, leaving 9 bases between them. CDR3 in amino acids: CASSLAGAGQPQHF. CDR3 bases: TGTGCCAGCAGCTTAGCAGGGGCGGGTCAGCCCCAGCATTTT.

The chain links TRBV7-2 to TRBJ2-3; 9 positions agree with TRBD2. This CDR3 is 14 amino acids long. Germline V gene data show CDR1 as SGHTA and CDR2 as FQGNSA. V gave up 4 bases and J gave up 3 bases; unmatched junction bases: 2. This chain's CDR3 is CASSSTSGTDTQYF. The CDR3 DNA is TGTGCCAGCAGCTCCACTAGCGGGACAGATACGCAGTATTTT.

The chain recombines TRBV7-2 with TRBJ1-4; 9 bases line up with TRBD1. J was trimmed by 6 bases and V by 2 bases; bases with no gene match: 4. Germline loops: CDR1 SGHTA, CDR2 FQGNSA. The CDR3 loop spans 15 amino acids. This CDR3 is CASSLNGQGYEKLFF. For the CDR3, the DNA is TGTGCCAGCAGCTTAAACGGACAGGGGTATGAAAAACTGTTTTTT.

The rearrangement links TRBV2 to TRBJ1-5; 9 bases fit TRBD1. CDR3 length equals 15 residues. Germline V gene sequence: CDR1 SNHLY, CDR2 FYNNEI. The trim removed 3 bases at V and 6 bases at J, leaving 6 bases unmatched. This chain's CDR3 is CASSDDRGMGQPQHF. The CDR3, as DNA: TGTGCCAGCAGTGATGACAGGGGGATGGGTCAGCCCCAGCATTTT.

V and J are TRBV15 and TRBJ1-2; D not certain. In germline, CDR1 is LNHNV, CDR2 YYDKDF (reference sequence). This CDR3 is built from 16 residues. Trimming left V 0 bases short and J 8 bases short, with 19 bases between. The CDR3 loop reads CATSRDFVPGAGGYTF. As DNA, the CDR3 is TGTGCCACCAGCAGAGATTTCGTCCCCGGTGCGGGCGGCTACACCTTC.

This clone was picked up one time. The chain uses TRBV5-1 and TRBJ2-2, with D unclear. This CDR3 has 13 residues. Trimming cost V 0 bases and J 5 bases, with 5 bases left between them. Germline V CDR1 and CDR2: SGHRS, YFSETQ. The CDR3 DNA reads as TGCGCCAGCAGCTTGGCTGGGACCGGGGAGCTGTTTTTT. This translates into CASSLAGTGELFF.

This sequence joins TRBV19 and TRBJ2-7; no clear D gene. V gave up 5 bases and J gave up 2 bases, with 10 bases separating them. Germline V lookup: CDR1 LNHDA, CDR2 SQIVND (reference sequence). The CDR3 is made up of 13 amino acids. CDR3 nucleotide sequence: TGTGCCAGTAGTTCCCCTCTGACCTACGAGCAGTACTTC. Amino acid sequence: CASSSPLTYEQYF.

V is TRBV6-5 and J is TRBJ1-5, with D hard to call. The CDR3 totals 14 residues. The germline V gene encodes CDR1 MNHEY and CDR2 SVGAGI. Trimming took off 0 bases at V and 6 bases at J, with 9 bases between the two ends. This CDR3 is CASSYSMAGQPQHF. The CDR3 coding sequence is TGTGCCAGCAGTTACTCGATGGCGGGTCAGCCCCAGCATTTT.

This sequence joins TRBV30 and TRBJ1-1; D possibly corresponds to TRBD1 (6 bases). V was trimmed by 0 bases and J by 2 bases, leaving 10 bases between them. The germline gives CDR1 GTSNPN, CDR2 SVGIG (reference sequence). This CDR3 has 14 amino acids. In DNA form, the CDR3 reads TGTGCCTGGAGTGTATCAGGGGTAAACACTGAAGCTTTCTTT. It codes for CAWSVSGVNTEAFF.

The chain couples TRBV5-1 to TRBJ1-3; possibly TRBD1 for D (5 bases). The CDR3 has 14 residues. Trimming took 6 bases from V and 3 from J, leaving 13 bases between them. Germline CDR1 and CDR2: SGHRS and YFSETQ. The CDR3 DNA is TGCGCCAGCACGTTTGGTACAGGTGGAAACACCATATATTTT. The encoded protein is CASTFGTGGNTIYF. Filled out from reference TRBV5-1 and TRBJ1-3, the complete variable domain reads KAGVTQTPRYLIKTRGQQVTLSCSPISGHRSVSWYQQTPGQGLQFLFEYFSETQRNKGNFPGRFSGRQFSNSRSEMNVSTLELGDSALYLCASTFGTGGNTIYFGEGSWLTVV.

The V and J genes are TRBV7-9 and TRBJ2-7, with no clear D. The CDR3 contains 13 residues. Trimming shortened V by 4 bases and J by 3 bases, and 10 bases separated the two germline ends. Germline loops: CDR1 SEHNR, CDR2 FQNEAQ (reference sequence). CDR3 nucleotides: TGTGCCAGCAGCTGGCATCCAGACTACGAGCAGTACTTC. Encoded protein: CASSWHPDYEQYF.

The genes are TRBV5-1 and TRBJ2-7; 8 bases match TRBD1. The CDR3 loop spans 14 amino acids. V shed 0 bases and J 2 bases; nucleotides not matched to a gene: 1. Germline loops: CDR1 SGHRS, CDR2 YFSETQ. CDR3 in amino acids: CASSLAGQAYEQYF. Here the CDR3 DNA reads TGCGCCAGCAGCTTGGCGGGACAGGCCTACGAGCAGTACTTC.

The chain combines TRBV2 with TRBJ2-3; D may be TRBD1 or TRBD2 (6 bases each). Germline values: CDR1 SNHLY, CDR2 FYNNEI. This CDR3 contains 15 residues. V was shortened by 5 bases and J by 4 bases, with 16 bases between the two germline ends. The CDR3, as DNA: TGTGCCAGCAGTTTAGGTGGGGGGCCCTCAGATACGCAGTATTTT. Its translation is CASSLGGGPSDTQYF.

Worth noting for this clone: The junction shows a germline mismatch at one end, possibly a read error. The chain links TRBV5-6 to TRBJ1-1; D is possibly TRBD1 (5 bases). Germline V gives CDR1 SGHDT, CDR2 YYEEEE. The CDR3 is made up of 12 amino acids. The CDR3 nucleotides are TGTGCCAGCAGCTTGGGATCATCGACAGAGGGATTT. It specifies CASSLGSSTEGF. Looking up the rest from reference TRBV5-6 and TRBJ1-1 gives the full variable domain: DAGVTQSPTHLIKTRGQQVTLRCSPKSGHDTVSWYQQALGQGPQFIFQYYEEEERQRGNFPDRFSGHQFPNYSSELNVNALLLGDSALYLCASSLGSSTEGFGQGTRLTVV.

This chain links TRBV28 with TRBJ2-1, with a weak D call TRBD1 (5 bases). Trimming shortened V by 3 bases and J by 12 bases, and 12 bases separated the two germline ends. Germline V lookup: CDR1 MDHEN, CDR2 SYDVKM. CDR3 length equals 12 residues. DNA of the CDR3: TGTGCCAGCAGTTTGCAGGGAATAGGGCAGTTCTTC. Protein product: CASSLQGIGQFF.

The rearrangement joins TRBV5-8 to TRBJ2-5; 11 bases map to TRBD2. CDR1 SGHTS and CDR2 YDEGEE come from the germline V gene. This CDR3 region has 17 residues. V was pared by 0 bases and J by 2 bases, with 6 bases of the junction left unmatched. The CDR3 coding sequence is TGTGCCAGCAGCTTGGCACTAGCGGGGGCCATACAAGAGACCCAGTACTTC. Protein sequence: CASSLALAGAIQETQYF. Drawing the rest from reference TRBV5-8 and TRBJ2-5, the complete variable domain is EAGVTQSPTHLIKTRGQQATLRCSPISGHTSVYWYQQALGLGLQFLLWYDEGEERNRGNFPPRFSGRQFPNYSSELNVNALELEDSALYLCASSLALAGAIQETQYFGPGTRLLVL.

The count of this clone is one. The chain is built from TRBV6-1 and TRBJ1-5; D is ambiguous. Trimming removed 0 bases at V and 6 bases at J, with 9 bases between. CDR3 length equals 14 residues. Per germline, CDR1 MNHNS and CDR2 SASEGT. Here the CDR3 reads CASSEAPPVQPQHF. The CDR3, as DNA: TGTGCCAGCAGTGAAGCACCCCCCGTTCAGCCCCAGCATTTT.

V usage is TRBV6-1 and J usage is TRBJ1-5, with 8 bases identical to TRBD1. V lost 7 bases, J lost 7 bases, and 12 bases stayed unmatched. This CDR3 has 15 residues. Germline V gene lookup returns CDR1 MNHNS and CDR2 SASEGT. This chain's CDR3 is CASITSDRARQPQHF. DNA for the CDR3: TGTGCCAGCATCACGTCGGACAGGGCGCGACAGCCCCAGCATTTT.

This rearrangement joins TRBV5-8 to TRBJ2-5; 12 bases align to TRBD2. V lost 2 bases and J lost 4; bases outside the gene matches: 6. Germline lookup yields CDR1 SGHTS and CDR2 YDEGEE. This CDR3 comprises 16 residues. CDR3 sequence: CASSFPSGGAGETQYF. Written as DNA, the CDR3 is TGTGCCAGCAGCTTCCCTAGCGGGGGGGCCGGAGAGACCCAGTACTTC.

The chain joins TRBV6-1 to TRBJ2-3; no clear D gene. The CDR3 length is 16 residues. The germline V gene has CDR1 MNHNS and CDR2 SASEGT. V was cut by 4 bases and J by 6 bases, with 20 bases left in between. DNA for the CDR3: TGTGCCAGCAGTGTAATAGGTAACCGTGCCGGGGATACGCAGTATTTT. Translation gives CASSVIGNRAGDTQYF.

This clone was counted a few times. This rearrangement joins TRBV7-8 to TRBJ1-6, with a weak D call TRBD1 (6 bases). CDR3 size: 14 residues. With 5 bases removed from V and 6 bases from J, the gap between germline ends came to 11 bases. The germline gives CDR1 SGHVS, CDR2 FQNEAQ. This CDR3 is CASSPQGGNSPLHF. The CDR3 coding sequence is TGTGCCAGCAGCCCACAGGGAGGTAATTCACCCCTCCACTTT.

The rearrangement joins TRBV9 to TRBJ1-2; D is possibly TRBD1 (6 bases). The V end was cut by 0 bases, the J end by 2 bases, with 8 bases between. Germline V gene lookup returns CDR1 SGDLS and CDR2 YYNGEE. This CDR3 contains 14 residues. CDR3 bases: TGTGCCAGCAGCGTAGGGCAGGGGAACTATGGCTACACCTTC. Its protein is CASSVGQGNYGYTF.